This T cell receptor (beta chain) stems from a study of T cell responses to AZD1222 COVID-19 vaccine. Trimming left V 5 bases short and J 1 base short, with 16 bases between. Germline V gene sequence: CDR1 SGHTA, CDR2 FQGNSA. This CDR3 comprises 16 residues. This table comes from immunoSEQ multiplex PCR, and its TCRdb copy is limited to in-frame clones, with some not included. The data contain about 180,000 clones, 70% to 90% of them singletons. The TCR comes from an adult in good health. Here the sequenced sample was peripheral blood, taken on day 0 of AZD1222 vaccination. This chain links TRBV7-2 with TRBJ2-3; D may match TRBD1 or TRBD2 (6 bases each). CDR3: CASSRGGQMGTDTQYF. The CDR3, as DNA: TGTGCCAGCAGCCGTGGGGGGCAAATGGGCACAGATACGCAGTATTTT. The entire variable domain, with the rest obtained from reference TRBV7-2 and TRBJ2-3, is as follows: GAGVSQSPSNKVTEKGKDVELRCDPISGHTALYWYRQSLGQGLEFLIYFQGNSAPDKSGLPSDRFSAERTGGSVSTLTIQRTQQEDSAVYLCASSRGGQMGTDTQYFGPGTRLTVL.